Listed below are T cell receptor beta chains from one sample, sequenced in a study of post-analysis software for immune sequencing data. TCRdb re-analysed the PCR reads in MiXCR, keeping a single row per CDR3 protein. The sample records 350,000 to 450,000 distinct CDR3 sequences, about a third being singletons. The sequencing input was blood. The receptors originated from a girl between 5 and 17 years old with multiple sclerosis. Each CDR3 is given with its conserved first and last residue. The order of the fields is D gene, clone size, V gene, J gene, CDR3 DNA, CDR3 protein. D genes are given only for firm matches. Only part of the rows carry a size: once, few, many, or a class if the clone is expanded.

d_call: TRBD1
clone_size: .
v_call: TRBV25-1
j_call: TRBJ2-7
cdr3_nt: TGTGCCAGCAGTGATGCCGGGACAGGGGATGAGCAGTACTTC
cdr3_aa: CASSDAGTGDEQYF

d_call: TRBD2
clone_size: .
v_call: TRBV24-1
j_call: TRBJ2-3
cdr3_nt: TGTGCCACCAGTGATTCCGCTAGCGGGGGTGGAGATACGCAGTATTTT
cdr3_aa: CATSDSASGGGDTQYF

d_call: TRBD2
clone_size: few
v_call: TRBV7-2
j_call: TRBJ2-5
cdr3_nt: TGTGCCAGCAGCCCTCTAACCCTAGCGGGGGAAGAGACCCAGTACTTC
cdr3_aa: CASSPLTLAGEETQYF

d_call: TRBD2
clone_size: .
v_call: TRBV4-2
j_call: TRBJ2-1
cdr3_nt: TGTGCCAGCAGCCCAACTAGCGGGGGGGTCTCATACAATGAGCAGTTCTTC
cdr3_aa: CASSPTSGGVSYNEQFF

d_call: .
clone_size: .
v_call: TRBV5-1
j_call: TRBJ2-7
cdr3_nt: TGCGCCAGCAGCTTGGCCTCCGGGACACCCATCTACGAGCAGTACTTC
cdr3_aa: CASSLASGTPIYEQYF

d_call: .
clone_size: few
v_call: TRBV29-1
j_call: TRBJ2-5
cdr3_nt: TGCAGCGTTGAAGAAGGCACCCAGCAGTACTTC
cdr3_aa: CSVEEGTQQYF

d_call: .
clone_size: .
v_call: TRBV9
j_call: TRBJ2-7
cdr3_nt: TGTGCCAGCAGCGTAGAGGGGACCCCAACATTTTACGAGCAGTACTTC
cdr3_aa: CASSVEGTPTFYEQYF

d_call: .
clone_size: .
v_call: TRBV29-1
j_call: TRBJ2-5
cdr3_nt: TGCAGCGTTGAACCTGAAGACGGGGAGCAGTACTTC
cdr3_aa: CSVEPEDGEQYF

d_call: .
clone_size: few
v_call: TRBV12-3/TRBV12-4
j_call: TRBJ2-5
cdr3_nt: TGTGCCAGCAGTCCCACGCCCCAAGAGACCCAGTACTTC
cdr3_aa: CASSPTPQETQYF

d_call: .
clone_size: .
v_call: TRBV6-5
j_call: TRBJ1-1
cdr3_nt: TGTGCCAGCAGTTCCTTCGGCGTTGGGGTGGACACTGAAGCTTTCTTT
cdr3_aa: CASSSFGVGVDTEAFF

d_call: .
clone_size: few
v_call: TRBV20-1
j_call: TRBJ1-2
cdr3_nt: TGCAGTGCTAGGCAGGACCTTGTTTATGGCTACACCTTC
cdr3_aa: CSARQDLVYGYTF

d_call: .
clone_size: few
v_call: TRBV5-1
j_call: TRBJ2-7
cdr3_nt: TGCGCCAGCCGGGACCTTCCTGGCGAGCAGTACTTC
cdr3_aa: CASRDLPGEQYF

d_call: TRBD1
clone_size: few
v_call: TRBV10-2
j_call: TRBJ1-1
cdr3_nt: TGCGCCAGCAGTGTTTTGCAGGGGGTCACTGAAGCTTTCTTT
cdr3_aa: CASSVLQGVTEAFF

d_call: .
clone_size: .
v_call: TRBV6-5
j_call: TRBJ2-7
cdr3_nt: TGTGCCACCCCTCAACAGGGACGTACCTACGAGCAGTACTTC
cdr3_aa: CATPQQGRTYEQYF

d_call: TRBD1
clone_size: .
v_call: TRBV28
j_call: TRBJ1-4
cdr3_nt: TGTGCCAGCAGGCATGACAGGGGAACTAATGAAAAACTGTTTTTT
cdr3_aa: CASRHDRGTNEKLFF

d_call: .
clone_size: .
v_call: TRBV12-3/TRBV12-4
j_call: TRBJ1-5
cdr3_nt: TGTGCCAGCAGTTTGGTAGGGGCGAAACATGGCAATCAGCCCCAGCATTTT
cdr3_aa: CASSLVGAKHGNQPQHF

d_call: TRBD1
clone_size: .
v_call: TRBV24-1
j_call: TRBJ1-1
cdr3_nt: TGTGCCACCAGTAGGACAGGGAACACTGAAGCTTTCTTT
cdr3_aa: CATSRTGNTEAFF

d_call: .
clone_size: few
v_call: TRBV18
j_call: TRBJ2-4
cdr3_nt: TGTGCCAGCTCACCACCAAACCAGGGTGGGACCAAAAACATTCAGTACTTC
cdr3_aa: CASSPPNQGGTKNIQYF

d_call: .
clone_size: .
v_call: TRBV5-1
j_call: TRBJ2-3
cdr3_nt: TGCGCCAGCAGCTTGGAGGGCGGACGTACAGATACGCAGTATTTT
cdr3_aa: CASSLEGGRTDTQYF

d_call: .
clone_size: .
v_call: TRBV20-1
j_call: TRBJ2-3
cdr3_nt: TGCAGTGCTAGGCCTGCGACGGCCGACGCCGACGCAGATACGCAGTATTTT
cdr3_aa: CSARPATADADADTQYF

d_call: .
clone_size: few
v_call: TRBV20-1
j_call: TRBJ1-4
cdr3_nt: TGCAGTGCTAGAGATATTCGGGGGACTGAAAAACTGTTTTTT
cdr3_aa: CSARDIRGTEKLFF

d_call: .
clone_size: .
v_call: TRBV4-3
j_call: TRBJ2-3
cdr3_nt: TGCGCCAGCAGCCAAGATTTGGCCGAACGCACAGATACGCAGTATTTT
cdr3_aa: CASSQDLAERTDTQYF

d_call: .
clone_size: .
v_call: TRBV11-3
j_call: TRBJ2-7
cdr3_nt: TGTGCCAGCAGCTCACAGGGCTGGGGCTACGAGCAGTACTTC
cdr3_aa: CASSSQGWGYEQYF

d_call: .
clone_size: .
v_call: TRBV12-3/TRBV12-4
j_call: TRBJ1-5
cdr3_nt: TGTGCCAGCCGGGAACAACTACATCAGCCCCAGCATTTT
cdr3_aa: CASREQLHQPQHF

d_call: .
clone_size: .
v_call: TRBV12-3/TRBV12-4
j_call: TRBJ2-3
cdr3_nt: TGTGCCAGCAGTTTAGATCGTCCTTACCTAATTAGAGCAGATACGCAGTATTTT
cdr3_aa: CASSLDRPYLIRADTQYF

d_call: .
clone_size: .
v_call: TRBV7-2
j_call: TRBJ2-3
cdr3_nt: TGTGCCAGCAGCTTAAGTCAGGGCGGGAAGTATTTT
cdr3_aa: CASSLSQGGKYF

d_call: TRBD1
clone_size: .
v_call: TRBV7-9
j_call: TRBJ1-2
cdr3_nt: TGTGCCAGCAGCCCGACAGGGGGCCCTAACTATGGCTACACCTTC
cdr3_aa: CASSPTGGPNYGYTF

d_call: .
clone_size: many
v_call: TRBV7-9
j_call: TRBJ2-3
cdr3_nt: TGTGCCAGCAGCGTCACAGATACGCAGTATTTT
cdr3_aa: CASSVTDTQYF

d_call: TRBD2
clone_size: .
v_call: TRBV12-3/TRBV12-4
j_call: TRBJ2-1
cdr3_nt: TGTGCCAGCACCCCGGGACTAGCGGGGGGAGAGACCCAGTTCTTC
cdr3_aa: CASTPGLAGGETQFF

d_call: TRBD1
clone_size: .
v_call: TRBV24-1
j_call: TRBJ2-5
cdr3_nt: TGTGCCACCAGTGATCCCCGACAGGGGGCTCAAGAGACCCAGTACTTC
cdr3_aa: CATSDPRQGAQETQYF

d_call: TRBD2
clone_size: few
v_call: TRBV5-1
j_call: TRBJ2-4
cdr3_nt: TGCGCCAGCAGCCCGGGACTAGCGGGGCTTGAGCAGTACTTC
cdr3_aa: CASSPGLAGLEQYF

d_call: .
clone_size: .
v_call: TRBV20-1
j_call: TRBJ1-4
cdr3_nt: TGCAGTGCTAGAGCCGTGGGGAGGGCTAATGAAAAACTGTTTTTT
cdr3_aa: CSARAVGRANEKLFF

d_call: .
clone_size: few
v_call: TRBV12-3/TRBV12-4
j_call: TRBJ1-1
cdr3_nt: TGTGCCAGCAGTCCCCGGACAGACTTGAACACTGAAGCTTTCTTT
cdr3_aa: CASSPRTDLNTEAFF

d_call: TRBD1
clone_size: once
v_call: TRBV10-3
j_call: TRBJ2-2
cdr3_nt: TGTGCCATCAGTGAGGGACAGGGGGATACCGGGGAGCTGTTTTTT
cdr3_aa: CAISEGQGDTGELFF

d_call: .
clone_size: .
v_call: TRBV30
j_call: TRBJ1-6
cdr3_nt: TGTGCCTGCCCCGGACGAGCTGGGAATTCACCCCTCCACTTT
cdr3_aa: CACPGRAGNSPLHF

d_call: .
clone_size: .
v_call: TRBV18
j_call: TRBJ2-5
cdr3_nt: TGTGCCAGCTCAACGTACCAAGAGACCCAGTACTTC
cdr3_aa: CASSTYQETQYF

d_call: TRBD1
clone_size: .
v_call: TRBV18
j_call: TRBJ2-7
cdr3_nt: TGTGCCAGCGCACCTACCGGGACAGCAAACGAGCAGTACTTC
cdr3_aa: CASAPTGTANEQYF

d_call: TRBD2
clone_size: few
v_call: TRBV7-2
j_call: TRBJ2-5
cdr3_nt: TGTGCCAGCAGCTACGGGGGGGCCCAAGAGACCCAGTACTTC
cdr3_aa: CASSYGGAQETQYF

d_call: .
clone_size: few
v_call: TRBV5-1
j_call: TRBJ2-3
cdr3_nt: TGCGCCAGCAGCCCCCACTCTAGCACAGATACGCAGTATTTT
cdr3_aa: CASSPHSSTDTQYF

d_call: .
clone_size: .
v_call: TRBV12-3/TRBV12-4
j_call: TRBJ2-3
cdr3_nt: TGTGCCAGCAGTTTGGCGTCAGATACGGGGTATTTT
cdr3_aa: CASSLASDTGYF